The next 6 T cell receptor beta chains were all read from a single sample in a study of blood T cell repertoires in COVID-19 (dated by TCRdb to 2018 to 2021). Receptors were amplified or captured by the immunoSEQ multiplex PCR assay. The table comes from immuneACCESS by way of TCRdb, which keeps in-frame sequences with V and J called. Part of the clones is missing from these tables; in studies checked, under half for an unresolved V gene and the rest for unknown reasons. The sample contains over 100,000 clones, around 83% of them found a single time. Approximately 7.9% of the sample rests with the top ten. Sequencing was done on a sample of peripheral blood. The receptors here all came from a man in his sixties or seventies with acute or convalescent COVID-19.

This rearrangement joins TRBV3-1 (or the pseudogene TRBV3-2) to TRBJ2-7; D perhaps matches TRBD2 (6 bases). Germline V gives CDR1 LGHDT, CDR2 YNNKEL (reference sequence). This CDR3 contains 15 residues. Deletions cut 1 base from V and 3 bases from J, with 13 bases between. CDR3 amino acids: CASSQGQQGGYEQYF. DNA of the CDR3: TGTGCCAGCAGCCAAGGTCAGCAGGGAGGCTACGAGCAGTACTTC.

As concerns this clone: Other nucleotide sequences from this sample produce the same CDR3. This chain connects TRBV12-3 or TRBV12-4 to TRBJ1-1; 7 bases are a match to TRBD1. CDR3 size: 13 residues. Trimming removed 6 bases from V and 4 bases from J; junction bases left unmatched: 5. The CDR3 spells CASSRQGATEAFF. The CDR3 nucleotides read TGTGCCAGCAGCAGACAGGGTGCCACTGAAGCTTTCTTT.

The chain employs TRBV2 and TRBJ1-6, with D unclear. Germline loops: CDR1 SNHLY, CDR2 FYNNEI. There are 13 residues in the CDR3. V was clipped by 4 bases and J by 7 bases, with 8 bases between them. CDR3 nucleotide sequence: TGTGCCAGCAGTGGAGAGAGAAATTCACCCCTCCACTTT. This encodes CASSGERNSPLHF.

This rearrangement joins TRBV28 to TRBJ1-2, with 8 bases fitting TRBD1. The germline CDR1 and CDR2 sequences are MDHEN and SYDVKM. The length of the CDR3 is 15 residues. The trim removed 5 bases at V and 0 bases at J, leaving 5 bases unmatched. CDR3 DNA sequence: TGTGCCAGCAGTCGAACAGGGGGAGCTAACTATGGCTACACCTTC. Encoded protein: CASSRTGGANYGYTF.

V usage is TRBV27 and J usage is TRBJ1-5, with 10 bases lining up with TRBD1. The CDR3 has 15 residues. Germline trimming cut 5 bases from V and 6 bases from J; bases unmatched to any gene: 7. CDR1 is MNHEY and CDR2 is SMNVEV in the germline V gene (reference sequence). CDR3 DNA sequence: TGTGCCAGCAGTCGTTCAGGGACAGGGGTTCAGCCCCAGCATTTT. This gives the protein CASSRSGTGVQPQHF.

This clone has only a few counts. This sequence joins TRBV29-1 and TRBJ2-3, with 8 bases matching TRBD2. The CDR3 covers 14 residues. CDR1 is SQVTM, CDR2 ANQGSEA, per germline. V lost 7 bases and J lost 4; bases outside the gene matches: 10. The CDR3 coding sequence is TGCAGCGCCCTTCCGGGAGGGCCGGCAGATACGCAGTATTTT. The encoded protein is CSALPGGPADTQYF.